The 19 T cell receptor beta chains below were found in one sample sequenced in a study of blood T cell repertoires in COVID-19. TCRdb's table, derived via immunoSEQ multiplex PCR, lists solely in-frame clones and lacks some. The sample holds approximately 150,000 clones; roughly 90% are singletons and the top ten take approximately 2.4%. Material for sequencing was peripheral blood. Source of these receptors: a human donor with COVID-19, enrolled during active disease. The donor label of this sample is uncertain.

This clone came up once. V gene TRBV19 combines with J gene TRBJ1-6, with D perhaps TRBD1 (6 bases). The germline gives CDR1 LNHDA, CDR2 SQIVND (reference sequence). V shed 4 bases and J shed 5 bases, with 6 bases lying between them. CDR3 length equals 13 residues. CDR3 nucleotide sequence: TGTGCCAGTAGTACAGGGGATAATTCACCCCTCCACTTT. Protein sequence: CASSTGDNSPLHF.

This clone was seen once. The chain uses TRBV7-9 and TRBJ2-3, with TRBD2 matching over 8 bases. Germline CDR1 SEHNR, CDR2 FQNEAQ (reference sequence). V was clipped by 1 base and J by 4 bases; unmatched bases: 7. The length of the CDR3 is 16 residues. The CDR3: CASSLGAGEMADTQYF. The CDR3 DNA reads as TGTGCCAGCAGCTTAGGAGCGGGAGAGATGGCAGATACGCAGTATTTT. Complete variable domain (other parts from reference TRBV7-9 and TRBJ2-3): DTGVSQNPRHKITKRGQNVTFRCDPISEHNRLYWYRQTLGQGPEFLTYFQNEAQLEKSRLLSDRFSAERPKGSFSTLEIQRTEQGDSAMYLCASSLGAGEMADTQYFGPGTRLTVL.

The rearrangement uses TRBV3-1 (or the pseudogene TRBV3-2) and TRBJ2-1, with 9 positions matching TRBD2. The CDR3 is 14 residues long. Germline CDR1 LGHDT, CDR2 YNNKEL (reference sequence). Trimming cost V 4 bases and J 9 bases; bases outside gene matches: 7. The CDR3, as DNA: TGTGCCAGCAGCCCAGCGGGGGGCCGGGGTGAGCAGTTCTTC. It translates to CASSPAGGRGEQFF.

This clone was counted a few times. The J gene is TRBJ1-1, the V gene TRBV25-1; D not certain. The CDR3 is made up of 12 amino acids. Between the trimmed V and J ends, which lost 5 bases and 4 bases, there was a span of 8 bases. The germline CDR1 and CDR2 sequences are MGHDK and SYGVNS. The chain's CDR3 is CASSFGSTEAFF. DNA of the CDR3: TGTGCCAGCAGTTTCGGGTCCACTGAAGCTTTCTTT. The full variable domain, completed using reference TRBV25-1 and TRBJ1-1, is EADIYQTPRYLVIGTGKKITLECSQTMGHDKMYWYQQDPGMELHLIHYSYGVNSTEKGDLSSESTVSRIRTEHFPLTLESARPSHTSQYLCASSFGSTEAFFGQGTRLTVV.

A single count supports this clone. The V and J genes are TRBV5-1 and TRBJ1-3; 8 bases match TRBD1. This CDR3 is built from 15 residues. Germline V gene sequence: CDR1 SGHRS, CDR2 YFSETQ. J was trimmed by 6 bases and V by 4 bases; bases with no gene match: 9. CDR3 in DNA: TGCGCCAGCAGCATCGGACAGGGTCAGGCAAACACCATATATTTT. It codes for CASSIGQGQANTIYF.

The rearrangement uses TRBV10-1 and TRBJ2-1; D gene ambiguous. The CDR3 has 14 amino acids. CDR1 is WNHNN, CDR2 SYGVQD, per germline (reference sequence). V was clipped by 0 bases and J by 9 bases, with 12 bases between them. The chain's CDR3 is CASSESGSSAEQFF. As DNA, the CDR3 is TGCGCCAGCAGTGAGTCGGGTAGCAGTGCTGAGCAGTTCTTC.

The genes are TRBV3-1 (or the pseudogene TRBV3-2) and TRBJ1-5; unclear D gene. This CDR3 region has 15 residues. The V and J ends lost 1 base and 4 bases respectively, with 11 bases between them. From germline, CDR1 is LGHDT and CDR2 YNNKEL (reference sequence). The CDR3 region is CASSQGEGLNQPQHF. The CDR3 nucleotides read TGTGCCAGCAGCCAAGGGGAGGGCCTTAATCAGCCCCAGCATTTT.

The V gene is TRBV4-1, the J gene TRBJ1-4; a weak D match, TRBD1 (5 bases). V lost 3 bases and J lost 4, with 24 bases in between. This CDR3 contains 19 residues. In germline, CDR1 is MGHRA, CDR2 YSYEKL. The CDR3 spells CASSHAGRGRNEVNEKLFF. Here the CDR3 DNA reads TGCGCCAGCAGCCATGCGGGACGCGGGAGAAACGAGGTTAATGAAAAACTGTTTTTT.

The chain recombines TRBV10-3 with TRBJ2-5; the D gene is possibly TRBD1 (6 bases). Deletions cut 5 bases from V and 2 bases from J, with 15 bases between. Germline assignment: CDR1 ENHRY and CDR2 SYGVKD. There are 15 residues in the CDR3. The DNA of the CDR3 is TGTGCCATCAGTAACCACCAACAGGGTCAAGAGACCCAGTACTTC. This translates into CAISNHQQGQETQYF.

Only a few counts were recorded for this clone. Other DNA sequences of this sample code for an identical CDR3. This rearrangement joins TRBV7-9 to TRBJ2-7, with 8 nucleotides matching TRBD1. CDR3 length: 13 amino acids. V lost 5 bases and J lost 3; bases outside the gene matches: 3. Germline CDR1 and CDR2: SEHNR and FQNEAQ (reference sequence). The CDR3 sequence is CASSRQGYYEQYF. As DNA, the CDR3 is TGTGCCAGCAGCCGACAGGGGTACTACGAGCAGTACTTC.

This clone has only a few counts. V gene TRBV7-8 combines with J gene TRBJ2-2; 10 nucleotides agree with TRBD2. Trimming removed 5 bases from V and 6 bases from J; junction bases left unmatched: 6. The CDR3 covers 15 residues. Germline CDR1 reads SGHVS; CDR2 reads FQNEAQ. The CDR3 DNA sequence: TGTGCCAGCAGCCTCACTAGCGGGGCTTCCGGGGAGCTGTTTTTT. Its protein product is CASSLTSGASGELFF.

The rearrangement links TRBV9 to TRBJ2-7, with 10 bases aligning to TRBD1. V was pared by 2 bases and J by 2 bases, with 4 bases of the junction left unmatched. Germline CDR1 reads SGDLS; CDR2 reads YYNGEE. The CDR3 spans 15 residues. The CDR3 DNA sequence: TGTGCCAGCAGCGTGGGGGACAGGGGTCCCTACGAGCAGTACTTC. It is translated as CASSVGDRGPYEQYF.

The chain recombines TRBV7-8 with TRBJ2-5; the D gene is possibly TRBD1 (5 bases). The CDR3 has 16 amino acids. The V end was cut by 3 bases, the J end by 6 bases, with 20 bases between. Germline-derived CDR1 and CDR2 are SGHVS and FQNEAQ. This chain's CDR3 is CASSLRQLNSRQTQYF. CDR3 bases: TGTGCCAGCAGCTTGAGACAGTTAAACTCCAGACAGACCCAGTACTTC.

The V and J genes are TRBV28 and TRBJ1-2; TRBD1 aligns across 10 bases. CDR3 length: 12 amino acids. Germline CDR1 and CDR2: MDHEN and SYDVKM. Losses at the gene ends were 8 bases for V and 8 bases for J; bases not matched to a gene: 5. CDR3 DNA sequence: TGTGCCAGCGCTGACAGGGGGCAAGGCTACACCTTC. Its translation is CASADRGQGYTF.

V is TRBV5-1 and J is TRBJ1-2; 7 bases match TRBD1. The trim removed 6 bases at V and 5 bases at J, leaving 13 bases unmatched. The CDR3 has 15 amino acids. Per the germline V gene, CDR1 is SGHRS and CDR2 is YFSETQ. The CDR3 spells CASTPDGGGAYGYTF. CDR3 bases: TGCGCCAGCACTCCCGACGGAGGGGGCGCTTATGGCTACACCTTC.

The gene calls are TRBV4-1 and TRBJ1-4; the D gene is possibly TRBD1 (6 bases). Germline V gene sequence: CDR1 MGHRA, CDR2 YSYEKL. This CDR3 has 14 amino acids. V was shortened by 6 bases and J by 6 bases, with 14 bases between the two germline ends. DNA of the CDR3: TGCGCCAGCAGACAACAGGGCGTTCATGAAAAACTGTTTTTT. Translating gives CASRQQGVHEKLFF.

This chain uses TRBV5-5 with TRBJ2-7, with 8 nucleotides matching TRBD2. The length of the CDR3 is 14 residues. Germline V gene sequence: CDR1 SGHKS, CDR2 YYEKEE (reference sequence). Trimming at V came to 7 bases and at J to 2 bases, leaving 8 bases not matched to a gene. In nucleotides, the CDR3 is TGTGCCAGCGCCGGGGGGGTACGAACCTACGAGCAGTACTTC. It is translated as CASAGGVRTYEQYF. The variable domain in full, completed from reference TRBV5-5 and TRBJ2-7, reads DAGVTQSPTHLIKTRGQQVTLRCSPISGHKSVSWYQQVLGQGPQFIFQYYEKEERGRGNFPDRFSARQFPNYSSELNVNALLLGDSALYLCASAGGVRTYEQYFGPGTRLTVT.

V and J are TRBV28 and TRBJ1-4, with D hard to call. CDR3 size: 12 residues. With 2 bases removed from V and 12 bases from J, the gap between germline ends came to 10 bases. The germline V gene encodes CDR1 MDHEN and CDR2 SYDVKM. The CDR3 region has the DNA TGTGCCAGCAGTTTACTAGATAAGGAACTGTTTTTT. Translated: CASSLLDKELFF.

V gene TRBV7-6 combines with J gene TRBJ2-3, with 14 bases fitting TRBD2. This CDR3 comprises 17 residues. The ends lost 5 bases at V and 6 bases at J; junction bases unmatched: 10. CDR1 and CDR2 (germline): SGHVS, FNYEAQ. The CDR3: CASSQPGLAGDGDTQYF. CDR3 bases: TGTGCCAGCAGCCAACCGGGACTAGCGGGAGACGGGGATACGCAGTATTTT.